The entry below gives a single TCR beta chain sequence along with its context. The antigen is undetermined. Measured with immunoSEQ multiplex PCR; TCRdb has only the in-frame clones, and not every one. This table holds roughly 120,000 clones, 92% found once. The data derive from a study of CD4+ T cells in melanoma. Study-wide findings and caveats: Reportedly, melanoma neoantigen-specific CD4+ T cells showed varied differentiation states. CD8+ T cell, macrophage and B cell function reportedly correlated with neoantigen-specific CD4+ T cells.

This CDR3 has 15 residues. Germline V lookup: CDR1 MDHEN, CDR2 SYDVKM. Trimming removed 1 base from V and 0 bases from J; junction bases left unmatched: 2. The J gene is TRBJ1-2, the V gene TRBV28; 7 bases are a match to TRBD1. The clonotype comes from a human donor with melanoma. Material: peripheral blood. The CDR3 DNA follows: TGTGCCAGCAGTTTATTAGGGACAGCTAACTATGGCTACACCTTC. It specifies CASSLLGTANYGYTF.